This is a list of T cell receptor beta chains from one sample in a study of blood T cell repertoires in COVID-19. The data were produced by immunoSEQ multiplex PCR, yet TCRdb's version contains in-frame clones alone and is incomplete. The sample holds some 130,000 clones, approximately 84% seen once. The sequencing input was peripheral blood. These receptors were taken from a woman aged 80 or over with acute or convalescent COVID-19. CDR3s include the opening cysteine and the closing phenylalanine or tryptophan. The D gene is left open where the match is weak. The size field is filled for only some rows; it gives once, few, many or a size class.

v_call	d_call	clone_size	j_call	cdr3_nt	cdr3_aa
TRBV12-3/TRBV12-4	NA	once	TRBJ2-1	TGTGCCAGCAGGCTGCGCCGGGTGGATGAGCAGTTCTTC	CASRLRRVDEQFF
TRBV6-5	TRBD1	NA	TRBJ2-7	TGTGCCAGCAGCTCGACAGGGTTAAGAGAGCAGTACTTC	CASSSTGLREQYF
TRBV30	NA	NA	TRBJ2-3	TGTGCCTGGAGTGTTATGGGGGGGCCAGATACGCAGTATTTT	CAWSVMGGPDTQYF
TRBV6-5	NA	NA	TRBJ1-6	TGTGCCAGCAGTTACTCGACCGGGGTGGGTTCACCCCTCCACTTT	CASSYSTGVGSPLHF
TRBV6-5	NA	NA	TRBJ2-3	TGTGCCAGCAGTTACTTACGGGGAGGCACAGATACGCAGTATTTT	CASSYLRGGTDTQYF
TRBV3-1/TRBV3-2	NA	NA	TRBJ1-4	TGTGCCAGCAGCCAAAGGCAGGGGATTGAAAAACTGTTTTTT	CASSQRQGIEKLFF
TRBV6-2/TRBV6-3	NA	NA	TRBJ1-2	TGTGCCAGCAGCCGTGGGGAGGCCGGGGGCTACACCTTC	CASSRGEAGGYTF
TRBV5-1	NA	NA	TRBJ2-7	TGCGCCAGCAGCTTGGATACGTACAACTCCTACGAGCAGTACTTC	CASSLDTYNSYEQYF
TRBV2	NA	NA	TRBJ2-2	TGTGCCAGCAGTGAGTCAATCACCGGGGAGCTGTTTTTT	CASSESITGELFF
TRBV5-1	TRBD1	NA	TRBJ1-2	TGCGCCAGCAGCGGTGGACAGGGCTATGGCTACACCTTC	CASSGGQGYGYTF
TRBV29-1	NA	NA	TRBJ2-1	TGCAGCGCGGGGTCGTCCTACAATGAGCAGTTCTTC	CSAGSSYNEQFF
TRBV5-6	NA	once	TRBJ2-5	TGTGCCAGCAGCTTGTTCCTACGCACAGAGACCCAGTACTTC	CASSLFLRTETQYF
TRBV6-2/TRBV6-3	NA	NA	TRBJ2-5	TGTGCCAGCAGTCGGGAGTTCCAAGAGACCCAGTACTTC	CASSREFQETQYF
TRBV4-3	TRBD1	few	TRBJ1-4	TGCGCCAGCAGCCCGGGACAGGGAATTGAAAAACTGTTTTTT	CASSPGQGIEKLFF
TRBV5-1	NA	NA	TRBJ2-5	TGCGCCAGCAGCACCGCCGACAGAAGGGAGTACTTC	CASSTADRREYF
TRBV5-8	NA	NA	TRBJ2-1	TGTGCCAGCAGCTTTCTACAGGGAAACTACAATGAGCAGTTCTTC	CASSFLQGNYNEQFF
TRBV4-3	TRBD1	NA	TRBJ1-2	TGCGCCAGCAGCCAAGACCCCCCGGACAGGGGAGTAGGCGGCTACACCTTC	CASSQDPPDRGVGGYTF
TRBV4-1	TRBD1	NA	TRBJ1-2	TGCGCCAGCAGCCAAACAAGAGGACAGGGATTCTATGGCTACACCTTC	CASSQTRGQGFYGYTF
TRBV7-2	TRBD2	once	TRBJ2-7	TGTGCCAGCAGCCACAGCGGGGGGATAACCTACGAGCAGTACTTC	CASSHSGGITYEQYF
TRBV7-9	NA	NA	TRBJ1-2	TGTGCCAGCAGCTCCGGGGGAGGCTATGGCTACACCTTC	CASSSGGGYGYTF
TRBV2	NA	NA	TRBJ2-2	TGTGCCAGCACTCGCCGGGGGTTCCTAACGAACACCGGGGAGCTGTTTTTT	CASTRRGFLTNTGELFF
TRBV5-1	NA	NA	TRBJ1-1	TGCGCCAGCAGCTTGGCCACGGACACTGAAGCTTTCTTT	CASSLATDTEAFF
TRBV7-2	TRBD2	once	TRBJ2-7	TGTGCCAGCAGCTCCCGGCTAGCGGGCTCCTACGAGCAGTACTTC	CASSSRLAGSYEQYF
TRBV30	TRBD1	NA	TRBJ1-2	TGTGCCTGGAGTGCCCCGGGACAGGGGGCGCAAGGCTACACCTTC	CAWSAPGQGAQGYTF
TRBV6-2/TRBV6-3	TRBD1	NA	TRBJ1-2	TGTGCCAGCAGTTCCCTCGGGACAGGTGAACCGAACTATGGCTACACCTTC	CASSSLGTGEPNYGYTF
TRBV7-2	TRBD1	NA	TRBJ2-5	TGTGCCAGCAGCTCGTCTAGGGGGCGGCGGGAAGAGACCCAGTACTTC	CASSSSRGRREETQYF
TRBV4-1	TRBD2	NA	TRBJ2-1	TGCGCCAGCAGCCTAGGGACTAGCGGGAGGTTCTACAATGAGCAGTTCTTC	CASSLGTSGRFYNEQFF
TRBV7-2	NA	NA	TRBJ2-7	TGTGCCAGCAGCTTACCCCAATTCCACGAGCAGTACTTC	CASSLPQFHEQYF
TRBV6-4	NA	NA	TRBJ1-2	TGTGCCAGCAAGTCCTATGATGGCTACACCTTC	CASKSYDGYTF
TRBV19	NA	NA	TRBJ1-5	TGTGCCAGTAGTATACAGGGGTGGTTTGGCAATCAGCCCCAGCATTTT	CASSIQGWFGNQPQHF
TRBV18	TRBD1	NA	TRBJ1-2	TGTGCCAGCTCACCAGACCGGACAGGGACTTTAAACACCTTC	CASSPDRTGTLNTF
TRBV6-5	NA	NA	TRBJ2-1	TGTGCCAGCAGTTACGTCCCCCCAAGAGATAATGAGCAGTTCTTC	CASSYVPPRDNEQFF
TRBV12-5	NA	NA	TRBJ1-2	TGTGCTAGTGGTGCGCTGCAGTTGGGCGGCTACACCTTC	CASGALQLGGYTF
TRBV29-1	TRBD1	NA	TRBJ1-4	TGCAGCGTTGAAGACAACACCGGGACAGGAGGTGAAAAACTGTTTTTT	CSVEDNTGTGGEKLFF
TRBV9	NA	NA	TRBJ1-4	TGTGCCAGCAGCGTAGGATCGGGGTCTAATGAAAAACTGTTTTTT	CASSVGSGSNEKLFF
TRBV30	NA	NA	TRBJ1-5	TGTGCCTGGAGCGCGTCCGGCAATCAGCCCCAGCATTTT	CAWSASGNQPQHF
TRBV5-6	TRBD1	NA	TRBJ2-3	TGTGCCAGCAGCTTGGACAGGGGGGGCACAGATACGCAGTATTTT	CASSLDRGGTDTQYF
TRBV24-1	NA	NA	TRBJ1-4	TGTGCCACCAGTGACAGGGCAACTAATGAAAAACTGTTTTTT	CATSDRATNEKLFF
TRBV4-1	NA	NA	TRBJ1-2	TGCGCCAGCAGCCAAGTCGCCAGGAACTATGGCTACACCTTC	CASSQVARNYGYTF
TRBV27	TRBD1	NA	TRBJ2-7	TGTGCCAGCAGTTTGGGCAGGGACAGGGGCTACGAGCAGTACTTC	CASSLGRDRGYEQYF
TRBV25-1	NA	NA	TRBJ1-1	TGTGCCAGCACCCTTTCACAAAACACTGAAGCTTTCTTT	CASTLSQNTEAFF
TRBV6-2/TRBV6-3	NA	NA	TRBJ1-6	TGTGCCAGCAGTTACAACGTCGACAGTGACTATAATTCACCCCTCCACTTT	CASSYNVDSDYNSPLHF
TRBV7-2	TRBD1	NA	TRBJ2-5	TGTGCCAGCAGCTTAGCAGGGGGCGGAGAGACCCAGTACTTC	CASSLAGGGETQYF
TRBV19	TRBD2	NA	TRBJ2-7	TGTGCCAGTAGCAATCCGGGACTATCCTACGAGCAGTACTTC	CASSNPGLSYEQYF
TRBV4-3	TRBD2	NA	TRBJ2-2	TGCGCCAGCAGCCAAGATCCCGGGGGGAGCTGGGAGCTGTTTTTT	CASSQDPGGSWELFF
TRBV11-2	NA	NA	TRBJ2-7	TGTGCCAGCAGCCCGTACTCCTACGAGCAGTACTTC	CASSPYSYEQYF
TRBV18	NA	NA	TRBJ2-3	TGTGCCAGCTCAACGCGGCAAGGAACAGATACGCAGTATTTT	CASSTRQGTDTQYF
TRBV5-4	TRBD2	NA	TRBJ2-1	TGTGCCAGCAGCTTGGGTACTAGCGGGATAACGAATGAGCAGTTCTTC	CASSLGTSGITNEQFF